Below are 15 T cell receptor beta chains sequenced from a single sample in a study of cytomegalovirus exposure and HLA in healthy donors. The PCR was carried out with 60 Vbeta primers and 13 Jbeta primers. Repertoires were generated with immunoSEQ multiplex PCR, while TCRdb's copy carries only in-frame clones and drops some. The repertoire holds tens of thousands of clones, with around three quarters as singletons. Sample: PBMCs. These receptor sequences come from a woman aged 45-65 years in good health and CMV-seropositive.

A remark on this clone: Sequence at one end of the junction differs from germline and may be a read error. The CDR3 sequence: CASGFTAGVYNEQFF. CDR3 in DNA: TGCGCCAGCGGCTTTACGGCGGGGGTCTACAATGAGCAGTTCTTC. This chain joins TRBV5-1 and TRBJ2-1; 7 bases map to TRBD2. CDR1 SGHRS and CDR2 YFSETQ come from the germline V gene. This CDR3 is 15 amino acids long.

This chain uses TRBV30 with TRBJ1-5; D possibly corresponds to TRBD1 (5 bases). Trimming took 1 base from V and 3 from J, leaving 7 bases between them. Germline CDR1 is GTSNPN and CDR2 is SVGIG (reference sequence). The CDR3 consists of 13 residues. In DNA form, the CDR3 reads TGTGCCTGGAGTGGGGGGGACAATCAGCCCCAGCATTTT. Translated, it gives CAWSGGDNQPQHF.

The rearrangement links TRBV7-2 to TRBJ2-1; 7 nucleotides agree with TRBD2. CDR1 is SGHTA, CDR2 FQGNSA, per germline. V lost 1 base and J lost 10; bases outside the gene matches: 10. The CDR3 contains 15 residues. CDR3 amino acids: CASSLGAGDWEEQFF. CDR3 nucleotides: TGTGCCAGCAGCTTAGGGGCGGGAGATTGGGAAGAGCAGTTCTTC.

V and J are TRBV5-8 and TRBJ2-1; D remains ambiguous. This CDR3 contains 12 residues. The V end was cut by 1 base, the J end by 6 bases, with 5 bases between. Germline values: CDR1 SGHTS, CDR2 YDEGEE. The CDR3: CASSLTPNEQFF. The CDR3 DNA follows: TGTGCCAGCAGCTTGACACCCAATGAGCAGTTCTTC.

For this clone: Mismatch with germline at one junction end may stem from a read error. V is TRBV7-9 and J is TRBJ1-1; D is unresolved. The CDR3 runs to 12 residues. Germline V gives CDR1 SEHNR, CDR2 FQNEAQ (reference sequence). The CDR3 region is CSSSLELAEAFF. The CDR3 coding sequence is TGTTCCAGCAGCTTAGAGCTTGCTGAAGCTTTCTTT.

The chain combines TRBV28 with TRBJ1-5; 8 positions match TRBD1. The V segment lost 6 bases and the J segment 0 bases; nucleotides outside the gene matches: 22. Germline values: CDR1 MDHEN, CDR2 SYDVKM. This CDR3 has 21 residues. This chain's CDR3 is CASRMAPDRVGPGHSNQPQHF. CDR3 nucleotide sequence: TGTGCCAGCAGGATGGCTCCGGACAGGGTGGGGCCGGGGCATAGCAATCAGCCCCAGCATTTT.

The chain recombines TRBV29-1 with TRBJ2-5; 8 bases are shared with TRBD1. V gave up 7 bases and J gave up 1 base; unmatched junction bases: 5. Germline-derived CDR1 and CDR2 are SQVTM and ANQGSEA. The CDR3 is 13 amino acids. Written as DNA, the CDR3 is TGCAGCGCCCCGACAGGGGTCCAAGAGACCCAGTACTTC. This translates into CSAPTGVQETQYF.

The chain employs TRBV9 and TRBJ1-3, with 7 bases lining up with TRBD1. V was pared by 0 bases and J by 0 bases, with 0 bases of the junction left unmatched. Germline assignment: CDR1 SGDLS and CDR2 YYNGEE. The CDR3 loop spans 15 amino acids. CDR3 protein: CASSVGQGSGNTIYF. The DNA for the CDR3 is TGTGCCAGCAGCGTAGGACAGGGCTCTGGAAACACCATATATTTT. The whole variable domain, remainder taken from reference TRBV9 and TRBJ1-3, is DSGVTQTPKHLITATGQRVTLRCSPRSGDLSVYWYQQSLDQGLQFLIQYYNGEERAKGNILERFSAQQFPDLHSELNLSSLELGDSALYFCASSVGQGSGNTIYFGEGSWLTVV.

The sample holds a few counts of this clone. This rearrangement joins TRBV7-9 to TRBJ2-1; D gene unclear. Trimming left V 1 base short and J 5 bases short, with 9 bases between. The CDR3 loop spans 14 amino acids. From germline, CDR1 is SEHNR and CDR2 FQNEAQ (reference sequence). CDR3: CASSLVLYNNEQFF. The CDR3 DNA is TGTGCCAGCAGCTTAGTTCTGTACAACAATGAGCAGTTCTTC.

This chain uses TRBV5-1 with TRBJ1-2; TRBD1 might be the D (6 bases). The V gene lost 4 bases and the J gene lost 4 bases, with 14 bases spanning the gap. The CDR3 sequence is 14 residues long. CDR1 is SGHRS, CDR2 YFSETQ, per germline. The DNA of the CDR3 is TGCGCCAGCAGCCCGCTGACAGGCGGCTATGGCTACACCTTC. Amino acid sequence: CASSPLTGGYGYTF.

The chain joins TRBV25-1 to TRBJ1-5; D call uncertain. V lost 2 bases to trimming and J lost 4 bases, with 9 bases between them. The germline V gene has CDR1 MGHDK and CDR2 SYGVNS. The CDR3 is made up of 14 amino acids. The CDR3 sequence: CASSEPGPNQPQHF. The CDR3 DNA reads TGTGCCAGCAGTGAACCGGGTCCAAATCAGCCCCAGCATTTT. The full variable domain, completed using reference TRBV25-1 and TRBJ1-5, is EADIYQTPRYLVIGTGKKITLECSQTMGHDKMYWYQQDPGMELHLIHYSYGVNSTEKGDLSSESTVSRIRTEHFPLTLESARPSHTSQYLCASSEPGPNQPQHFGDGTRLSIL.

V gene TRBV19 combines with J gene TRBJ2-4; 10 positions match TRBD2. The CDR3 length is 12 residues. J lost 12 bases, V lost 3 bases, and 2 bases had no gene match. CDR1 and CDR2 from the germline V gene are LNHDA and SQIVND (reference sequence). As DNA, the CDR3 is TGTGCCAGTAGTATCCTAGCGGGAGCTCAGTACTTC. As protein: CASSILAGAQYF.

V is TRBV9 and J is TRBJ1-2; TRBD1 aligns across 8 bases. The CDR3 length is 14 residues. The germline gives CDR1 SGDLS, CDR2 YYNGEE. Trimming cost V 4 bases and J 4 bases; bases outside gene matches: 6. For the CDR3, the DNA is TGTGCCAGCAGCCCCCAAGACAGGGGCTATGGCTACACCTTC. Translated, it gives CASSPQDRGYGYTF. The complete variable domain, with remaining parts taken from reference TRBV9 and TRBJ1-2, reads DSGVTQTPKHLITATGQRVTLRCSPRSGDLSVYWYQQSLDQGLQFLIQYYNGEERAKGNILERFSAQQFPDLHSELNLSSLELGDSALYFCASSPQDRGYGYTFGSGTRLTVV.

This clone is a singleton in its sample. The gene calls are TRBV28 and TRBJ2-7; D is unclear. The germline V gene encodes CDR1 MDHEN and CDR2 SYDVKM. V was cut by 5 bases and J by 7 bases, with 12 bases left in between. The CDR3 is 12 residues long. The CDR3, as DNA: TGTGCCAGCAGTCTCCCGGCAGGAGAGCAGTACTTC. This gives the protein CASSLPAGEQYF.

The chain has TRBV5-4 and TRBJ2-5, with 8 bases fitting TRBD2. The tail of the sequence fits TRBJ2-7 better, so the J call may be wrong. There are 17 residues in the CDR3. Germline CDR1 is SGHNT and CDR2 is YYREEE (reference sequence). In DNA, the CDR3 is TGTGCCAGCAGCTCGTCCGACCCTGGACTAGCCCCCTACGAGCAGTACTTC. Translation gives CASSSSDPGLAPYEQYF.